This T cell receptor beta chain was found in a study of post-analysis software for immune sequencing data. Study-level results: Roughly 5 TRBV segments occurring more often in patients than controls included TRBV5-6, TRBV5-1 and TRBV20-1. Normalized Chao1 diversity was significantly lower in multiple sclerosis patients than in controls.

For this clonotype: Its antigen is currently unknown.

CDR1 is LGHNA, CDR2 YNFKEQ, per germline. The CDR3 is 16 amino acids. Trimming cost V 0 bases and J 7 bases; bases outside gene matches: 8. Unique molecular identifiers tagged the TCR beta cDNA libraries. Using its own MiXCR run on the PCR reads, TCRdb lists one record per CDR3 protein. The table has under 200,000 distinct CDR3 sequences, around 34% seen once. The J gene is TRBJ2-1, the V gene TRBV4-2, with 8 bases lining up with TRBD1. The sample in question was blood, obtained after autologous hematopoietic stem cell transplantation. The sequence was collected from a girl aged 10 to 17 with multiple sclerosis. The CDR3 DNA follows: TGTGCCAGCAGCCAAGAGGCCGGGACAGGCCAGAATGAGCAGTTCTTC. Translated, it gives CASSQEAGTGQNEQFF.